This TCR beta chain is drawn from a study of T cell responses to AZD1222 COVID-19 vaccine. Only in-frame clones appear in the TCRdb table, and some are missing; sequencing was by immunoSEQ multiplex PCR. The sample lists 100,000 to 150,000 clones, 87% occurring once. Germline CDR1 MNHEY, CDR2 SVGEGT. This CDR3 is 17 amino acids long. V was pared by 5 bases and J by 7 bases, with 15 bases of the junction left unmatched. This clone showed up just once. The specimen was peripheral blood, collected on day 0 of AZD1222 vaccination. This TCR was recovered from an adult in good health. This chain uses TRBV6-2 or TRBV6-3 with TRBJ2-1; 9 positions agree with TRBD2. CDR3 sequence reads: CASSRPAGGGILNEQFF. DNA of the CDR3: TGTGCCAGCAGTCGGCCAGCGGGGGGAGGTATTTTGAATGAGCAGTTCTTC.